Shown below are 16 T cell receptor beta chains from a single sample sequenced in a study of T cell repertoires in cytomegalovirus infection. TCRdb processed the reads anew with MiXCR; each CDR3 protein has one entry. The sample consists of fewer than 550,000 distinct CDR3 sequences, 16% of them appearing once. The sequenced material came from CD8+ T cells from PBMCs. These receptors originate from a human donor in good health (CMV status not recorded). Some clones in this sample may be carry-over from other donors' samples.

This sequence joins TRBV2 and TRBJ2-7; D might be TRBD2 (6 bases). This CDR3 is 11 amino acids long. The germline V gene has CDR1 SNHLY and CDR2 FYNNEI. V was cut by 6 bases and J by 3 bases, with 6 bases left in between. CDR3 in amino acids: CASREGYEQYF. CDR3 coding DNA: TGTGCCAGCAGGGAGGGCTACGAGCAGTACTTC.

DNA of the CDR3: TGTGCCAGCAGTCCGGGACACAAGAACACTGAAGCTTTCTTT. Its protein is CASSPGHKNTEAFF. The rearrangement joins TRBV9 to TRBJ1-1; D perhaps matches TRBD1 (6 bases). V was pared by 5 bases and J by 1 base, with 12 bases between. CDR1 is SGDLS, CDR2 YYNGEE, per germline. The CDR3 runs to 14 residues.

About this clonotype: Likely a read error: the CDR3 ends without its conserved phenylalanine or tryptophan. The V gene is TRBV28, the J gene TRBJ2-7, with D maybe TRBD2 (6 bases). CDR3 length equals 12 residues. V was trimmed by 8 bases and J by 1 base, leaving 9 bases between them. CDR1 is MDHEN, CDR2 SYDVKM, per germline. CDR3 loop: CASGDLSYEQYL. CDR3 DNA: TGTGCCAGCGGGGACTTATCCTACGAGCAGTACTTA.

This clonotype was recorded many times. This chain connects TRBV6-6 to TRBJ1-2; D is unresolved. The V and J ends lost 3 bases and 1 base respectively, with 12 bases between them. From germline, CDR1 is MNHNY and CDR2 SVGAGI (reference sequence). This CDR3 has 15 amino acids. The CDR3 bases are TGTGCCAGCAGTTATCTCGGGGAGGATAACTATGGCTACACCTTC. Translation gives CASSYLGEDNYGYTF.

This clonotype occurred many times. The V call is TRBV12-3 or TRBV12-4, the J call TRBJ2-5, with a tentative D call TRBD2 (5 bases). V shed 3 bases and J shed 5 bases, with 16 bases lying between them. The CDR3 has 15 amino acids. The DNA for the CDR3 is TGTGCCAGCAGTTTGGCACCGCCAAGAGGGGAGACCCAGTACTTC. Translating gives CASSLAPPRGETQYF.

This rearrangement joins TRBV6-1 to TRBJ2-5; 8 nucleotides agree with TRBD2. The CDR3 is made up of 15 amino acids. The trim removed 3 bases at V and 1 base at J, leaving 4 bases unmatched. Germline lookup yields CDR1 MNHNS and CDR2 SASEGT. The chain's CDR3 is CASSDSRGAQETQYF. The CDR3 DNA sequence: TGTGCCAGCAGTGACTCGCGGGGGGCCCAAGAGACCCAGTACTTC.

The genes are TRBV2 and TRBJ2-3; D not certain. CDR3 size: 10 residues. The V gene's germline CDR1 is SNHLY and CDR2 FYNNEI. V was shortened by 2 bases and J by 8 bases, with 2 bases between the two germline ends. CDR3 coding DNA: TGTGCCAGCAGTGAACGTACGCAGTATTTT. Encoded protein: CASSERTQYF.

This clonotype was recorded many times. The chain couples TRBV7-2 to TRBJ2-3; no clear D. V was trimmed by 3 bases and J by 0 bases, leaving 10 bases between them. The length of the CDR3 is 15 residues. Germline CDR1 and CDR2: SGHTA and FQGNSA. The CDR3 is CASSFGDSSTDTQYF. The CDR3 coding sequence is TGTGCCAGCAGCTTTGGCGATTCTAGCACAGATACGCAGTATTTT.

The CDR3 region is CASSADGGAWTGELFF. The CDR3 nucleotides are TGTGCCAGTAGTGCCGATGGAGGGGCGTGGACCGGGGAGCTGTTTTTT. V usage is TRBV19 and J usage is TRBJ2-2; possible D gene TRBD2, 6 bases. This CDR3 is 16 amino acids long. Germline CDR1 and CDR2: LNHDA and SQIVND (reference sequence). V lost 5 bases to trimming and J lost 5 bases, with 18 bases between them.

This clonotype has just a few counts. The V and J genes are TRBV2 and TRBJ1-5; D unclear. Trimming stripped 6 bases from V and 0 bases from J, with 6 bases between. This CDR3 comprises 13 residues. Looked up from germline, CDR1 is SNHLY and CDR2 is FYNNEI. The CDR3 region is CASRAISNQPQHF. Written as DNA, the CDR3 is TGTGCCAGCAGGGCCATTAGCAATCAGCCCCAGCATTTT.

In its sample, this clonotype was seen many times. This rearrangement joins TRBV6-1 to TRBJ2-1; D perhaps matches TRBD1 (5 bases). This CDR3 is built from 14 residues. Trimming took 4 bases from V and 3 from J, leaving 10 bases between them. Germline V gene lookup returns CDR1 MNHNS and CDR2 SASEGT. CDR3 sequence: CASSVSRGYNEQFF. DNA for the CDR3: TGTGCCAGCAGTGTGAGTAGGGGCTACAATGAGCAGTTCTTC.

This clonotype showed up many times. The rearrangement links TRBV7-9 to TRBJ1-5; D is ambiguous. Germline-derived CDR1 and CDR2 are SEHNR and FQNEAQ (reference sequence). V lost 7 bases and J 4 bases, leaving 8 bases between the germline ends. This CDR3 has 12 residues. The CDR3 region has the DNA TGTGCCAGCAACAGAGAGAATCAGCCCCAGCATTTT. Its protein product is CASNRENQPQHF.

This sequence joins TRBV19 and TRBJ1-1; a weak D match, TRBD1 (5 bases). CDR3 size: 13 residues. With 7 bases removed from V and 6 bases from J, the gap between germline ends came to 15 bases. The V gene's germline CDR1 is LNHDA and CDR2 SQIVND (reference sequence). As DNA, the CDR3 is TGTGCCAGTATACGGGACTCGGGGGCTGAAGCTTTCTTT. It is translated as CASIRDSGAEAFF.

The chain combines TRBV5-4 with TRBJ1-6; possibly TRBD1 for D (5 bases). This CDR3 spans 13 amino acids. From germline, CDR1 is SGHNT and CDR2 YYREEE (reference sequence). V lost 2 bases to trimming and J lost 12 bases, with 12 bases between them. Written as DNA, the CDR3 is TGTGCCAGCAGCTTAGACAGAGCCAAACCCCTCCACTTT. Its protein product is CASSLDRAKPLHF.

The chain uses TRBV29-1 and TRBJ2-1, with no clear D. CDR3 length: 12 residues. Germline assignment: CDR1 SQVTM and CDR2 ANQGSEA. The germline V and J ends were trimmed by 3 bases and 9 bases, with 12 bases remaining between them. The chain's CDR3 is CSVDARFSEQFF. The CDR3 bases are TGCAGCGTTGACGCCCGGTTCTCTGAGCAGTTCTTC.

This chain uses TRBV20-1 with TRBJ2-7, with D unresolved. The V and J ends lost 3 bases and 0 bases respectively, with 9 bases between them. The CDR3 length is 13 residues. The germline V gene encodes CDR1 DFQATT and CDR2 SNEGSKA (reference sequence). CDR3 nucleotide sequence: TGCAGTGCTAGGGGCTGGGACTCCTACGAGCAGTACTTC. Amino acids: CSARGWDSYEQYF.